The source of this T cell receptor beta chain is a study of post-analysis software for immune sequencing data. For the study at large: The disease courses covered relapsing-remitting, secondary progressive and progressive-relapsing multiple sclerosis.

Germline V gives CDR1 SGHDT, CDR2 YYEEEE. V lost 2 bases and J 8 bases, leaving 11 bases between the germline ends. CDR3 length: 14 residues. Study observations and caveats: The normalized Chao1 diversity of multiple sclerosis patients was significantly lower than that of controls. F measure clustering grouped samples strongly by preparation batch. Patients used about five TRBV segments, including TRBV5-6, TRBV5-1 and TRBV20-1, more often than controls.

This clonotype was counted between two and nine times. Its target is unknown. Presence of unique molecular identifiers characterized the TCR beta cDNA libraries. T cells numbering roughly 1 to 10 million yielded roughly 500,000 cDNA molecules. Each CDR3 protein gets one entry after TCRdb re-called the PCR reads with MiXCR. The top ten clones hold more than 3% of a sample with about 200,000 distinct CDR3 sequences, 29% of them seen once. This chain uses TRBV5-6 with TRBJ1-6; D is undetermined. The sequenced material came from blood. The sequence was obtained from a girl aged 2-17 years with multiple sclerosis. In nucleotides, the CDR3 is TGTGCCAGCAGCTTTCTCGTCGCGGATTCACCCCTCCACTTT. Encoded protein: CASSFLVADSPLHF.